This note documents a single TCR beta chain sequence. Its target is unknown. Per the germline V gene, CDR1 is MDHEN and CDR2 is SYDVKM. V was pared by 4 bases and J by 1 base, with 16 bases between. The CDR3 extends over 16 amino acids. TCRdb keeps only in-frame clones here, not all; method: immunoSEQ multiplex PCR. The sample yields 550,000 to 700,000 clones, roughly 72% seen once. The data are from a study of shared clonotypes between healthy human individuals. General study results and limits: In contrast to clonotypes shared by all four donors, non-shared clonotypes had lower generation probabilities. In having few donors, the study represented limited genetic and exposure-history diversity. Tissues were not sampled, only blood, and their repertoires likely differ.

The rearrangement uses TRBV28 and TRBJ2-5; D perhaps matches TRBD1 (6 bases). Sequenced sample: memory CD4+ T cells sorted from blood. The subset was: CD45RA-negative fraction. This TCR was recovered from a woman aged 25 to 45 in good health. The CDR3 nucleotides read TGTGCCAGCAGTTCCACTCCAGGACAGTCCCAAGAGACCCAGTACTTC. The encoded protein is CASSSTPGQSQETQYF.